The clone carrying this T cell receptor (beta chain) was observed once. Its antigen is not identified. This sample was included in a study of cytomegalovirus exposure and HLA in healthy donors. Study background: As released early, the data held roughly 85 million unique TCRs from HLA-typed donors.

J lost 5 bases, V lost 0 bases, and 1 base had no gene match. The germline gives CDR1 SGHRS, CDR2 YFSETQ. The CDR3 has 14 amino acids. Primers for the PCR totalled 60 Vbeta and 13 Jbeta. The protocol was immunoSEQ multiplex PCR, while the TCRdb copy is restricted to in-frame clones and leaves out a portion. The sample holds 160,000 or so clones, just under 80% seen once. Study results and caveats: When analyzed later, the rates of TCR association showed variation by HLA locus, with DRB1 the most and HLA-C the fewest. In vitro confirmation showed a few CMV-associated chains to be CMV antigen specific. Other equally common chains were less clonally expanded than HLA-associated TCR beta chains, a later analysis showed.

The gene calls are TRBV5-1 and TRBJ1-1; TRBD1 matches at 10 bases. This clonotype originated in a man between 18 and 29 years old in good health and CMV-seropositive. Sequencing was done on a sample of PBMCs. The CDR3 spells CASSLGQGATEAFF. CDR3 sequence (DNA): TGCGCCAGCAGCTTGGGACAGGGGGCTACTGAAGCTTTCTTT.